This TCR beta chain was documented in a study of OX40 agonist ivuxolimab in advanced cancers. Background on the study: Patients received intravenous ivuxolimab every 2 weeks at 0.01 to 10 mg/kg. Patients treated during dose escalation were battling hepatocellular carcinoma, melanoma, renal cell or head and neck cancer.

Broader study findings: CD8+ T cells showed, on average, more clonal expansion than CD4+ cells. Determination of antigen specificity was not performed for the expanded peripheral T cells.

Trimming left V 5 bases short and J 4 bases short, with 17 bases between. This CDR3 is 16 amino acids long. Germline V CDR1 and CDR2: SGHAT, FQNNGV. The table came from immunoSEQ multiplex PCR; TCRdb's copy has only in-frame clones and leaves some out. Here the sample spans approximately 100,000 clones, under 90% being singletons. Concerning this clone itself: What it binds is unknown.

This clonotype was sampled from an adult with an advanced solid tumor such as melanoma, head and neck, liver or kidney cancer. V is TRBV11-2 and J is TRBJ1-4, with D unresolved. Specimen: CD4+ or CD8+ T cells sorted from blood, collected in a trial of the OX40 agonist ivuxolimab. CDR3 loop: CASSPRAVRRNEKLFF. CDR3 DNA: TGTGCCAGCAGCCCGAGGGCCGTGCGGCGTAATGAAAAACTGTTTTTT.